This T cell receptor beta chain was captured by sequencing in a study of control samples from healthy donors and cancer patients (TCRdb year 2020). Library creation used the immunoSEQ multiplex PCR assay. This is the immuneACCESS table as TCRdb keeps it, with only in-frame sequences that have V and J called. A part of the clones is gone; compared with another copy, unresolved V genes explain less than half, and the rest is unexplained. The sample yields some 220,000 clones; 85% to 95% were counted once. 1.5% of the sample is held by the ten biggest clonotypes. On this clone: Its cognate antigen has yet to be identified. Within one base of it there is no much larger clone, and no base qualities were kept.

Taken from cysteine to phenylalanine, the CDR3 has 15 residues. The kept DNA is CDR3 alone, 45 bases in frame from the first base. CDR1 and CDR2 (SGHRS, YFSETQ) derive from the germline V gene. Ends trimmed: V by 3 bases, J by 5 bases; bases unmatched to a gene: 10. The clonotype was recovered from a man aged 50 to 60 in good health. Sequencing was done on a sample of blood. In this chain, TRBV5-1 is recombined with TRBJ2-5, with 7 bases aligning to TRBD2. The base sequence is TGCGCCAGCAGCTGGATACCATGGGGAGGGGAGACCCAGTACTTC. Translated, it reads CASSWIPWGGETQYF.